This T cell receptor beta chain was recorded in a study of T cells in Graves' hyperthyroidism and ophthalmopathy. Study findings and constraints: Most clonotypes expanded in the thyroid (above 0.001) were also present in blood. For ophthalmopathy, model prediction preceded onset by a median around six months.

Diagnoses were made from clinical symptoms, serum measures (thyroxine and TRAb), thyroid ultrasound and orbital computed tomography. PBMCs were sourced from more than 7.5 ml fresh peripheral blood. The investigators amplified TCR beta CDR3 regions from RNA transcripts. Primed by the HTBI set, a first-round RT-PCR was run on the TCR CDR3. MiXCR, applied by TCRdb to the multiplex PCR reads, yields one record per CDR3 protein. This table has roughly 180,000 distinct CDR3 sequences, roughly 9.4% appearing once. This clonotype has ten or more counts. Antigen unknown. Germline-derived CDR1 and CDR2 are SGHTA and FQGTGA. V shed 2 bases and J 5 bases; nucleotides not matched to a gene: 5. This CDR3 has 15 amino acids.

Specimen: blood. The source is a young woman with Graves' hyperthyroidism that later progressed to Graves' ophthalmopathy. The chain recombines TRBV7-3 with TRBJ1-1; TRBD1 aligns across 10 bases. For the CDR3, the DNA is TGTGCCAGCAGCTTAGCGGGACAGGGGAATACTGAAGCTTTCTTT. Protein: CASSLAGQGNTEAFF. The entire variable domain, with the rest obtained from reference TRBV7-3 and TRBJ1-1, is as follows: GAGVSQTPSNKVTEKGKYVELRCDPISGHTALYWYRQSLGQGPEFLIYFQGTGAADDSGLPNDRFFAVRPEGSVSTLKIQRTERGDSAVYLCASSLAGQGNTEAFFGQGTRLTVV.